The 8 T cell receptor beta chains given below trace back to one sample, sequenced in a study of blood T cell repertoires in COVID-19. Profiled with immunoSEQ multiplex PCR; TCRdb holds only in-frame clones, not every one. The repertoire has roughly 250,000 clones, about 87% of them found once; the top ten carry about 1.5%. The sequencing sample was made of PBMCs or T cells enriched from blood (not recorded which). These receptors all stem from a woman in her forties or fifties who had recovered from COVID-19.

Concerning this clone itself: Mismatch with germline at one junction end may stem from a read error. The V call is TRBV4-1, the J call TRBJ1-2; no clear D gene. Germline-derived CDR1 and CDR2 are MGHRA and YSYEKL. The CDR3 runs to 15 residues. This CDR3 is CASTQNTLQNYGYTF. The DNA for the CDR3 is TGCGCCAGCACCCAAAACACCTTGCAAAACTATGGCTACACCTTC.

The CDR3 DNA follows: TGTGCCAGCAGCTGGGAGGGGAGCAATCAGCCCCAGCATTTT. The encoded protein is CASSWEGSNQPQHF. The chain links TRBV5-5 to TRBJ1-5, with D maybe TRBD1 (5 bases). Trimming took 3 bases from V and 1 from J, leaving 8 bases between them. Germline CDR1 and CDR2: SGHKS and YYEKEE (reference sequence). The CDR3 has 14 residues.

CDR3 region: CASSRGQEGQPQHF. The DNA for the CDR3 is TGTGCCAGCAGCAGGGGACAGGAGGGGCAGCCCCAGCATTTT. This rearrangement joins TRBV6-2 or TRBV6-3 to TRBJ1-5; TRBD1 matches at 8 bases. This CDR3 contains 14 residues. CDR1 MNHEY and CDR2 SVGEGT come from the germline V gene. V lost 6 bases to trimming and J lost 7 bases; unmatched junction nucleotides: 8.

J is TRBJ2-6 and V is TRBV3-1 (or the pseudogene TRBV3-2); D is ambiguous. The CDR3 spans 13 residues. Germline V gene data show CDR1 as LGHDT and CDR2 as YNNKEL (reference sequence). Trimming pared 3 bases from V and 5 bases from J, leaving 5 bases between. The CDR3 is CASSQARANVLTF. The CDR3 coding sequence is TGTGCCAGCAGCCAGGCCCGGGCCAACGTCCTGACTTTC.

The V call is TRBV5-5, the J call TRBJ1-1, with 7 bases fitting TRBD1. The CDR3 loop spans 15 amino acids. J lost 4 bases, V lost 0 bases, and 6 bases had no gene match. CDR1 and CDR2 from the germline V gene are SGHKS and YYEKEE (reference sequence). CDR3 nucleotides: TGTGCCAGCAGCTTGGTTGACAGGGCGGCCACTGAAGCTTTCTTT. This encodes CASSLVDRAATEAFF.

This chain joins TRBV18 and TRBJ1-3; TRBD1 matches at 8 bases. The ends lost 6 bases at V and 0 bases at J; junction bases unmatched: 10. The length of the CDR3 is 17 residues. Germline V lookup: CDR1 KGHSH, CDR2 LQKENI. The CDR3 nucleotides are TGTGCCAGCTCGTCCTCCGGGACAGGTGGCTCTGGAAACACCATATATTTT. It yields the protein CASSSSGTGGSGNTIYF.

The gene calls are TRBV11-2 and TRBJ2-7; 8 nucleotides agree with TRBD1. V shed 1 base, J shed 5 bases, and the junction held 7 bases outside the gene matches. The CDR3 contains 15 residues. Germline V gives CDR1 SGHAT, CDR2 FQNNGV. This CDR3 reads CASSLVGQGSNEQYF. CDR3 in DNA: TGTGCCAGCAGCTTAGTCGGACAGGGCTCGAACGAGCAGTACTTC.

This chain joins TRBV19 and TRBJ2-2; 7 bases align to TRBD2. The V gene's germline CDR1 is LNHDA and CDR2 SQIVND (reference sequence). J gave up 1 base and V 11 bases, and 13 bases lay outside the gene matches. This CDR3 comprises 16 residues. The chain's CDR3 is CAASPAGVMNTGELFF. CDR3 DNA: TGTGCCGCCTCACCGGCGGGAGTAATGAACACCGGGGAGCTGTTTTTT.